This TCR beta chain was observed in a study of neurological immune-mediated disorders. Study results and caveats: No sharing of CDR3 amino acid sequences was observed among expanded clones across subjects, suggesting private repertoires in all groups.

The CDR3 spans 15 residues. CDR1 and CDR2 from the germline V gene are SGHKS and YYEKEE (reference sequence). The trim removed 5 bases at V and 12 bases at J, leaving 17 bases unmatched. The authors made cDNA by 5'RACE with 10-nucleotide random UMIs. In TCRdb, the 5' RACE reads were re-called with MiXCR into one record per CDR3 protein. Of 77,000 or so distinct CDR3 sequences in the sample, 9.4% were seen once. This clonotype was seen ten or more times. Its target is unknown. Sequenced input: PBMCs. The chain joins TRBV5-5 to TRBJ2-1; 7 bases line up with TRBD2. The sequence derives from a man aged 45-65 years in good health. CDR3 region: CASSLTLGGEQGQFF. The DNA of the CDR3 is TGTGCCAGCAGTCTCACCCTGGGAGGGGAGCAGGGGCAGTTCTTC.